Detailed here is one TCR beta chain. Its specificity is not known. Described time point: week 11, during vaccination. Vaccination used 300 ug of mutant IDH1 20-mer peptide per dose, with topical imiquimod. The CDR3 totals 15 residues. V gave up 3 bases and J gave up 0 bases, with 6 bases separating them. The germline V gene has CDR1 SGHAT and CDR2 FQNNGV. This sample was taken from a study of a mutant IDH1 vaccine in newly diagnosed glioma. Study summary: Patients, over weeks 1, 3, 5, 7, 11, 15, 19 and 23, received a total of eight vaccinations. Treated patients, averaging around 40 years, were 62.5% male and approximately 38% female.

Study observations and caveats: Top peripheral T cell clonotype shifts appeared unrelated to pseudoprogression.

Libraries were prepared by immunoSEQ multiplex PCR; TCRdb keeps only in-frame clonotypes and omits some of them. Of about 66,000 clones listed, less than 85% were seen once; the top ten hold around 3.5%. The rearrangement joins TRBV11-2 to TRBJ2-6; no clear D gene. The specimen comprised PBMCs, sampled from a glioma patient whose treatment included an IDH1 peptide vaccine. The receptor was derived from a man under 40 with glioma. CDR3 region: CASSLTSSGANVLTF. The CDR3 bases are TGTGCCAGCAGCTTGACGAGCTCTGGGGCCAACGTCCTGACTTTC. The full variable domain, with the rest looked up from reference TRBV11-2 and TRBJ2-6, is EAGVAQSPRYKIIEKRQSVAFWCNPISGHATLYWYQQILGQGPKLLIQFQNNGVVDDSQLPKDRFSAERLKGVDSTLKIQPAKLEDSAVYLCASSLTSSGANVLTFGAGSRLTVL.